These T cell receptor beta chains were read from a single sample in a study of blood T cells in healthy people across ages. TCRdb redid the calling of the 5' RACE reads with MiXCR, one entry per CDR3 protein. The table shows around 1.5 million distinct CDR3 sequences, with 40% to 50% occurring only once. Sequenced: blood. All receptors come from a woman aged 18-29 years in good health. The CDR3 runs from the conserved cysteine through the conserved F or W. Fields, in order: J gene, clone size, V gene, D gene, CDR3 length, CDR3 protein, CDR3 DNA. D genes are given only for firm matches. Expanded clones are given a class, and other clones once, few, many or no size at all.

j_call: TRBJ1-6
clone_size: few
v_call: TRBV3-1
d_call: .
cdr3_length: 15
cdr3_aa: CASSPRGPYNSPLHF
cdr3_nt: TGTGCCAGCAGCCCAAGGGGACCCTATAATTCACCCCTCCACTTT

j_call: TRBJ2-3
clone_size: few
v_call: TRBV9
d_call: .
cdr3_length: 17
cdr3_aa: CASSPRGASGPADTQYF
cdr3_nt: TGTGCCAGCAGCCCAAGGGGGGCTAGCGGCCCGGCGGATACGCAGTATTTT

j_call: TRBJ2-1
clone_size: .
v_call: TRBV6-5
d_call: .
cdr3_length: 15
cdr3_aa: CASKFRDWLYNEQFF
cdr3_nt: TGTGCCAGCAAATTCAGGGACTGGCTTTACAATGAGCAGTTCTTC

j_call: TRBJ2-4
clone_size: .
v_call: TRBV12-3/TRBV12-4
d_call: TRBD2
cdr3_length: 15
cdr3_aa: CASSKTTSGEHIQYF
cdr3_nt: TGTGCCAGCAGCAAAACGACTAGCGGGGAACACATTCAGTACTTC

j_call: TRBJ1-1
clone_size: few
v_call: TRBV10-3
d_call: .
cdr3_length: 13
cdr3_aa: CAISERGAVEAFF
cdr3_nt: TGTGCCATCAGTGAACGGGGGGCAGTCGAAGCTTTCTTT

j_call: TRBJ2-7
clone_size: many
v_call: TRBV15
d_call: .
cdr3_length: 12
cdr3_aa: CATSRGFLDQYF
cdr3_nt: TGTGCCACCAGCAGAGGGTTTTTGGACCAGTACTTC

j_call: TRBJ1-2
clone_size: few
v_call: TRBV20-1
d_call: .
cdr3_length: 14
cdr3_aa: CSAPGQFGSYGYTF
cdr3_nt: TGCAGTGCTCCCGGGCAATTTGGTAGCTATGGCTACACCTTC

j_call: TRBJ2-7
clone_size: .
v_call: TRBV20-1
d_call: .
cdr3_length: 11
cdr3_aa: CSAPGWDEQYF
cdr3_nt: TGCAGTGCTCCCGGGTGGGACGAGCAGTACTTC

j_call: TRBJ2-3
clone_size: .
v_call: TRBV7-2
d_call: .
cdr3_length: 13
cdr3_aa: CASSLELQGTQYF
cdr3_nt: TGTGCCAGCAGCTTAGAGCTCCAGGGTACGCAGTATTTT

j_call: TRBJ1-1
clone_size: .
v_call: TRBV29-1
d_call: TRBD1
cdr3_length: 11
cdr3_aa: CSVGDRGGSFF
cdr3_nt: TGCAGCGTTGGGGACAGGGGAGGATCTTTCTTT

j_call: TRBJ2-1
clone_size: .
v_call: TRBV29-1
d_call: .
cdr3_length: 13
cdr3_aa: CSVERLGANEQFF
cdr3_nt: TGCAGCGTTGAACGGCTCGGGGCGAATGAGCAGTTCTTC

j_call: TRBJ2-5
clone_size: few
v_call: TRBV12-3/TRBV12-4
d_call: .
cdr3_length: 12
cdr3_aa: CASSLDATAQYF
cdr3_nt: TGTGCCAGCAGTTTGGATGCGACGGCCCAGTACTTC

j_call: TRBJ2-3
clone_size: many
v_call: TRBV10-3
d_call: TRBD2
cdr3_length: 15
cdr3_aa: CAISSGLAGPDTQYF
cdr3_nt: TGTGCCATCAGTTCCGGACTAGCGGGGCCGGATACGCAGTATTTT

j_call: TRBJ2-7
clone_size: .
v_call: TRBV11-2
d_call: TRBD2
cdr3_length: 16
cdr3_aa: CASSSSSGTRAYEQYF
cdr3_nt: TGTGCCAGCAGCTCCTCTTCCGGGACTAGAGCCTACGAGCAGTACTTC

j_call: TRBJ2-7
clone_size: few
v_call: TRBV27
d_call: TRBD1
cdr3_length: 17
cdr3_aa: CASSLTRQGARSYEQYF
cdr3_nt: TGTGCCAGCAGTTTAACAAGACAGGGGGCTAGGAGCTACGAGCAGTACTTC

j_call: TRBJ2-1
clone_size: .
v_call: TRBV10-1
d_call: .
cdr3_length: 15
cdr3_aa: CASSEGGKGGNEQFF
cdr3_nt: TGCGCCAGCAGTGAGGGCGGGAAAGGGGGCAATGAGCAGTTCTTC

j_call: TRBJ1-1
clone_size: .
v_call: TRBV12-5
d_call: TRBD1
cdr3_length: 12
cdr3_aa: CASGLQGGEAFF
cdr3_nt: TGTGCTAGTGGTTTGCAGGGGGGTGAAGCTTTCTTT

j_call: TRBJ2-1
clone_size: .
v_call: TRBV2
d_call: TRBD2
cdr3_length: 14
cdr3_aa: CALLELAAYNEQFF
cdr3_nt: TGTGCCTTACTAGAACTAGCGGCTTACAATGAGCAGTTCTTC

j_call: TRBJ2-1
clone_size: .
v_call: TRBV6-1
d_call: .
cdr3_length: 14
cdr3_aa: CASSIYGGDDEQFF
cdr3_nt: TGTGCCAGCAGTATCTACGGCGGGGACGATGAGCAGTTCTTC

j_call: TRBJ2-3
clone_size: .
v_call: TRBV5-6
d_call: .
cdr3_length: 16
cdr3_aa: CASSLADSTSTDTQYF
cdr3_nt: TGTGCCAGCAGCTTGGCGGACAGTACTAGCACAGATACGCAGTATTTT

j_call: TRBJ2-1
clone_size: .
v_call: TRBV6-1
d_call: TRBD2
cdr3_length: 18
cdr3_aa: CASSEAGWTSGSQNEQFF
cdr3_nt: TGTGCCAGCAGTGAAGCGGGATGGACTAGCGGGAGCCAGAATGAGCAGTTCTTC

j_call: TRBJ2-1
clone_size: .
v_call: TRBV7-3
d_call: .
cdr3_length: 12
cdr3_aa: CASSQGGREQFF
cdr3_nt: TGTGCCAGCAGCCAGGGGGGGCGTGAGCAGTTCTTC

j_call: TRBJ2-3
clone_size: few
v_call: TRBV20-1
d_call: .
cdr3_length: 14
cdr3_aa: CSASGGPITDTQYF
cdr3_nt: TGCAGTGCTAGCGGGGGACCTATCACAGATACGCAGTATTTT

j_call: TRBJ2-6
clone_size: .
v_call: TRBV12-3/TRBV12-4
d_call: .
cdr3_length: 14
cdr3_aa: CASRDSTGANVLTF
cdr3_nt: TGTGCCAGCAGGGACAGTACCGGGGCCAACGTCCTGACTTTC

j_call: TRBJ1-6
clone_size: many
v_call: TRBV7-2
d_call: TRBD1
cdr3_length: 16
cdr3_aa: CASSPKGQLYNSPLHF
cdr3_nt: TGTGCCAGCAGCCCGAAGGGACAGTTGTATAATTCACCCCTCCACTTT

j_call: TRBJ2-2
clone_size: .
v_call: TRBV5-5
d_call: TRBD1
cdr3_length: 16
cdr3_aa: CASTSDRGLNTGELFF
cdr3_nt: TGTGCCAGCACCTCGGACAGGGGACTTAACACCGGGGAGCTGTTTTTT

j_call: TRBJ2-7
clone_size: few
v_call: TRBV7-2
d_call: .
cdr3_length: 13
cdr3_aa: CASSLEVEYEQYF
cdr3_nt: TGTGCCAGCAGCTTAGAAGTAGAATACGAGCAGTACTTC

j_call: TRBJ2-5
clone_size: few
v_call: TRBV10-3
d_call: .
cdr3_length: 13
cdr3_aa: CAIMRSDEETQYF
cdr3_nt: TGTGCCATCATGAGGAGTGACGAGGAGACCCAGTACTTC

j_call: TRBJ2-1
clone_size: .
v_call: TRBV25-1
d_call: .
cdr3_length: 16
cdr3_aa: CASSTPGGGGVNEQFF
cdr3_nt: TGTGCCAGCAGTACCCCTGGGGGAGGGGGGGTGAATGAGCAGTTCTTC

j_call: TRBJ2-5
clone_size: few
v_call: TRBV20-1
d_call: TRBD2
cdr3_length: 15
cdr3_aa: CSARVGRTRQETQYF
cdr3_nt: TGCAGTGCTAGAGTTGGCAGGACTAGACAAGAGACCCAGTACTTC

j_call: TRBJ2-1
clone_size: .
v_call: TRBV3-1
d_call: .
cdr3_length: 16
cdr3_aa: CASSRRVGSSYNEQFF
cdr3_nt: TGTGCCAGCAGCCGGAGGGTCGGGAGCTCTTACAATGAGCAGTTCTTC

j_call: TRBJ1-1
clone_size: .
v_call: TRBV6-1
d_call: .
cdr3_length: 14
cdr3_aa: CASRGTTGIPEAFF
cdr3_nt: TGTGCCAGCAGAGGAACCACAGGGATCCCTGAAGCTTTCTTT

j_call: TRBJ1-1
clone_size: .
v_call: TRBV29-1
d_call: TRBD1
cdr3_length: 12
cdr3_aa: CSGTQGGTEAFF
cdr3_nt: TGCAGCGGCACACAGGGGGGCACTGAAGCTTTCTTT

j_call: TRBJ2-1
clone_size: .
v_call: TRBV12-3/TRBV12-4
d_call: TRBD2
cdr3_length: 18
cdr3_aa: CASSPRSPLRGGLDEQFF
cdr3_nt: TGTGCCAGCAGCCCCCGGTCCCCCTTGCGGGGGGGTTTGGATGAGCAGTTCTTC

j_call: TRBJ2-7
clone_size: .
v_call: TRBV20-1
d_call: TRBD2
cdr3_length: 12
cdr3_aa: CSARFGTSEQYF
cdr3_nt: TGCAGTGCTAGATTCGGGACTAGCGAGCAGTACTTC

j_call: TRBJ1-1
clone_size: .
v_call: TRBV6-1
d_call: .
cdr3_length: 15
cdr3_aa: CASRAGEGGKTEAFF
cdr3_nt: TGTGCCAGCAGAGCCGGGGAGGGAGGAAAGACTGAAGCTTTCTTT

j_call: TRBJ2-3
clone_size: .
v_call: TRBV7-3
d_call: .
cdr3_length: 16
cdr3_aa: CASSLIGVSSTDTQYF
cdr3_nt: TGTGCCAGCAGCTTAATAGGGGTCTCTAGCACAGATACGCAGTATTTT

j_call: TRBJ1-1
clone_size: .
v_call: TRBV20-1
d_call: .
cdr3_length: 13
cdr3_aa: CSASDKYNTEAFF
cdr3_nt: TGCAGTGCTAGTGACAAATACAACACTGAAGCTTTCTTT

j_call: TRBJ1-5
clone_size: few
v_call: TRBV9
d_call: .
cdr3_length: 15
cdr3_aa: CASSPEEVWGQPQHF
cdr3_nt: TGTGCCAGCAGCCCCGAGGAGGTTTGGGGTCAGCCCCAGCATTTT

j_call: TRBJ2-7
clone_size: .
v_call: TRBV9
d_call: TRBD2
cdr3_length: 15
cdr3_aa: CASSVGWSGSDEQYF
cdr3_nt: TGTGCCAGCAGCGTAGGTTGGAGCGGGAGCGACGAGCAGTACTTC

j_call: TRBJ1-2
clone_size: .
v_call: TRBV5-1
d_call: TRBD1
cdr3_length: 13
cdr3_aa: CASREGQGRGYTF
cdr3_nt: TGCGCCAGCAGGGAAGGACAGGGGCGAGGCTACACCTTC